This T cell receptor (beta chain) is drawn from a study of T cells in Graves' hyperthyroidism and ophthalmopathy. Uncontrolled infection, other autoimmune disease, pregnancy or lactation excluded patients. On the basis of clinical symptoms, serum thyroxine and TRAb, thyroid ultrasound and orbital computed tomography, diagnoses were made. This clonotype has at least ten counts. The antigen remains undetermined. Study results and caveats: The model forecast ophthalmopathy, anticipating it by a median approximately 7 months before onset.

V was cut by 3 bases and J by 3 bases, with 11 bases left in between. The germline gives CDR1 LGHDT, CDR2 YNNKEL (reference sequence). CDR3 length: 14 residues. The TCR beta CDR3 regions underwent amplification using RNA transcripts as the source. The HTBI primer set drove a first-round RT-PCR of the TCR CDR3. MiXCR, applied by TCRdb to the multiplex PCR reads, yields one record per CDR3 protein. The data show about 360,000 distinct CDR3 sequences, approximately 13% seen once. The receptor was derived from a young woman with Graves' hyperthyroidism. The V call is TRBV3-1, the J call TRBJ2-5; maybe TRBD1 (6 bases). The source material was blood. CDR3 loop: CASSHRGMEETQYF. The CDR3 DNA follows: TGTGCCAGCAGCCACAGGGGAATGGAAGAGACCCAGTACTTC.